A single TCR beta chain is shown here with its context. Its antigen remains unidentified. No clone much larger than this one lies a single base away; base qualities are absent. The sample originates from a study of blood T cells in healthy people across ages (dated by TCRdb to about 2015). About the study as a whole: In model experiments, template switching captured roughly one uniquely barcoded TCR beta cDNA molecule for every two T cells. Using deep sequencing normalized with unique cDNA molecular identifiers, the study measured how TCR beta repertoire diversity changes with age. The donors were divided into four age groups: young (average approximately 16 years), middle-aged (about 41), aged (approximately 62) and long-lived (roughly 82). To avoid experimental bias, donors of different ages were distributed randomly across sequencing lanes. For two donors (one aged 18 to 30 and one aged 80 or older), the study analyzed two additional independent replicas of 1 million unique cDNA reads from the same blood draw.

The 39 donors, aged about 6 to 100 years, were systemically healthy Caucasian individuals from Russia. Each donor gave roughly 9.5 milliliters of peripheral blood, collected into EDTA-treated Vacutainer tubes. Ficoll-Paque density-gradient centrifugation was used to isolate PBMCs, with at least 6.5 million per sample. Total RNA, at least 6 micrograms per sample, was extracted from PBMCs with Trizol reagent. For every donor, flow cytometry on a PBMC aliquot measured the percentage of naive CD45RAhigh/CD27high T cells. As encoded in the germline V gene, CDR1 is MDHEN while CDR2 is SYDVKM. The CDR3, from cysteine to phenylalanine, totals 18 residues. Only the CDR3 portion is preserved as DNA: 54 bases, with reading frame beginning at the first base. Clipping removes 6 bases from V and 6 bases from J, with 18 as the unmatched junction base count. The method behind the library was 5' RACE. The sequencer listed for this sample is Illumina HiSeq 2500. A second PCR of about 6 to 11 cycles was performed with a sample-barcoded 5' primer and a J-beta primer mix. A template-switch 5' adaptor carrying 12 random nucleotides introduced a unique molecular identifier onto each TCR beta cDNA molecule. Each sample yielded at least 3 million CDR3-containing paired-end reads. First-strand cDNA synthesis was performed from all RNA using the Mint cDNA synthesis kit, with priming by a TRBC-specific oligonucleotide. After uracil-DNA glycosylase treatment, a first 18-cycle PCR used universal primers M1SS and BC2_uni_R on all cDNA. As for the original processing: For normalization, 1 million high-quality reads, each with a distinct molecular identifier, were randomly selected from each sample. Reads with shared molecular identifiers were discarded instead of being binned into consensus sequences. CDR3 identification, clonotype clustering and error correction used MiTCR with a Q25 quality threshold and the strictest error-elimination algorithm. Lower-bound total TCR beta diversity was estimated with a nonparametric unseen species model using Euler transformation. Using fastp trimming at Q25 and MiXCR clonotype assembly, TCRdb reanalyzed the public sequencing data and kept in-frame beta chains. CDR3 protein duplicates are merged, each entry listing the most common genes and DNA. These V and J calls originate from TCRdb's pipeline instead of the authors' own analysis. Counted in this sample were some 920,000 distinct CDR3 sequences; 51% of them appeared once. The ten most abundant clones make up about 22% of the sample.

Here is what the overall study found, with its caveats: Conclusive comparison of naive and antigen-experienced compartments was prevented by the profiling of bulk unsorted PBMCs. The long-lived group showed more naive CD4+ T cells, fewer expanded clones and increased TCR diversity than the aged group, suggesting age selection. Observed TCR beta diversity per million T cells fell roughly linearly with age, and a significant reduction was already apparent by age roughly 40. A strong correlation was found between observed TCR beta diversity and the percentage of naive T cells measured by flow cytometry. Because the CMV infection status of the donors was unknown, age-related changes in expanded clonotypes may potentially have been confounded. Total diversity estimates from one million sequenced T cells were considered lower bounds and underestimates.

The source material was blood. The clonotype originates from a woman aged 55-69 years in good health. The chain is assembled from TRBV28 and TRBJ2-1; the junction holds 9 bases that match TRBD2. The nucleotides are TGTGCCAGCAGCCTCTCCGCCGCGATAGCGGGAGTTGTCAATGAGCAGTTCTTC. Translated, this gives CASSLSAAIAGVVNEQFF.